What follows are 13 T cell receptor beta chains derived from one specimen sequenced in a study of shared clonotypes between healthy human individuals. Produced via immunoSEQ multiplex PCR; TCRdb's table is partial and in-frame only. The sample gives about 1.1 million clones, roughly 77% of which show up once; 0.89% is in the top ten. Sequencing was performed on memory CD4+ T cells from PBMCs. Noted subset: CD45RA-negative fraction. The receptors were sampled from a man in his late teens or twenties in good health. Some clones in this sample may be carry-over from other donors' samples.

V gene TRBV10-2 combines with J gene TRBJ1-4; tentatively, D is TRBD1 (5 bases). The germline V gene has CDR1 WSHSY and CDR2 SAAADI. With 8 bases removed from V and 6 bases from J, the gap between germline ends came to 13 bases. This CDR3 comprises 13 residues. The CDR3 region is CASSRDEYEKLFF. Here the CDR3 DNA reads TGCGCCAGCTCCCGGGACGAATATGAAAAACTGTTTTTT.

The table lists this clone with a few counts. In DNA form, the CDR3 reads TGTGCCAGCAGCCCCCTCGGGACCTCGAATCAGCCCCAGCATTTT. It yields the protein CASSPLGTSNQPQHF. The rearrangement uses TRBV9 and TRBJ1-5; D may be TRBD1 (5 bases). The ends were cut back, 4 bases at V and 4 bases at J, with 15 bases in the middle. This CDR3 has 15 amino acids. Per the germline V gene, CDR1 is SGDLS and CDR2 is YYNGEE.

The chain carries TRBV7-2 and TRBJ2-3; the D gene is possibly TRBD1 (6 bases). CDR1 and CDR2 from the germline V gene are SGHTA and FQGNSA. V was clipped by 5 bases and J by 5 bases, with 11 bases between them. This CDR3 spans 13 amino acids. The CDR3 DNA is TGTGCCAGCAGCCCCAAGGGGGAAGATACGCAGTATTTT. Translating it yields CASSPKGEDTQYF.

The V call is TRBV28, the J call TRBJ1-4, with D tentatively TRBD1 (6 bases). V shed 6 bases and J shed 8 bases, with 13 bases lying between them. Looked up from germline, CDR1 is MDHEN and CDR2 is SYDVKM. This CDR3 comprises 13 residues. The CDR3 DNA sequence: TGTGCCAGCAGAGGGGGTAGAAGCGAAAAACTGTTTTTT. This gives the protein CASRGGRSEKLFF.

This clone was observed a single time. The chain employs TRBV7-8 and TRBJ2-3, with TRBD1 matching 8 bases. This CDR3 comprises 15 residues. Looked up from germline, CDR1 is SGHVS and CDR2 is FQNEAQ. J gave up 2 bases and V 3 bases, and 4 bases lay outside the gene matches. CDR3 DNA: TGTGCCAGCAGCTTTCAGGGGGCACACACAGATACGCAGTATTTT. Protein product: CASSFQGAHTDTQYF.

J is TRBJ2-3 and V is TRBV5-1; 8 nucleotides agree with TRBD1. V gave up 3 bases and J gave up 5 bases; unmatched junction bases: 2. Germline loops: CDR1 SGHRS, CDR2 YFSETQ. The length of the CDR3 is 13 residues. CDR3 sequence: CASSSTGEDTQYF. In DNA, the CDR3 is TGCGCCAGCAGCTCGACAGGGGAAGATACGCAGTATTTT.

This chain uses TRBV9 with TRBJ2-3; no reliable D call. Trimming removed 1 base from V and 2 bases from J, with 11 bases in between. This CDR3 spans 15 amino acids. Per the germline V gene, CDR1 is SGDLS and CDR2 is YYNGEE. The CDR3 DNA sequence: TGTGCCAGCAGCGTACAAGGGTCGCTCACAGATACGCAGTATTTT. The encoded protein is CASSVQGSLTDTQYF.

The chain employs TRBV5-1 and TRBJ2-6; D possibly corresponds to TRBD2 (6 bases). The V and J ends lost 7 bases and 2 bases respectively, with 13 bases between them. This CDR3 spans 15 amino acids. The germline CDR1 and CDR2 sequences are SGHRS and YFSETQ. The CDR3 DNA sequence: TGCGCCAGCGGCCTCACTAGCCCTGGGGCCAACGTCCTGACTTTC. Translation: CASGLTSPGANVLTF.

V gene TRBV6-5 combines with J gene TRBJ1-1; 9 bases are shared with TRBD1. Germline loops: CDR1 MNHEY, CDR2 SVGAGI. The CDR3 has 13 residues. The V gene end was trimmed by 5 bases and the J gene end by 11 bases; junction bases not matched to a gene: 9. The chain's CDR3 is CASSTGGTGYAFF. In DNA form, the CDR3 reads TGTGCCAGCAGTACCGGCGGGACAGGGTATGCTTTCTTT.

J is TRBJ2-7 and V is TRBV6-6; TRBD2 is a possible D gene (5 bases). This CDR3 is built from 14 residues. V lost 4 bases and J 0 bases, leaving 10 bases between the germline ends. The V gene's germline CDR1 is MNHNY and CDR2 SVGAGI (reference sequence). CDR3 amino acids: CASSFSGGSYEQYF. The CDR3 DNA sequence: TGTGCCAGCAGTTTCTCCGGAGGCTCCTACGAGCAGTACTTC.

This chain links TRBV9 with TRBJ2-1, with a possible D match to TRBD2 (6 bases). The V end lost 4 bases, the J end lost 2 bases, and 19 bases lay between the germline ends. Per germline, CDR1 SGDLS and CDR2 YYNGEE. The CDR3 runs to 17 residues. The CDR3 DNA reads TGTGCCAGCAGCCCCCCCCTGGTAGCGGCCACCTACAATGAGCAGTTCTTC. Protein sequence: CASSPPLVAATYNEQFF. The complete variable domain, with remaining parts taken from reference TRBV9 and TRBJ2-1, reads DSGVTQTPKHLITATGQRVTLRCSPRSGDLSVYWYQQSLDQGLQFLIQYYNGEERAKGNILERFSAQQFPDLHSELNLSSLELGDSALYFCASSPPLVAATYNEQFFGPGTRLTVL.

V gene TRBV6-6 combines with J gene TRBJ1-1, with 7 nucleotides matching TRBD1. There are 13 residues in the CDR3. The germline V gene has CDR1 MNHNY and CDR2 SVGAGI (reference sequence). V shed 2 bases and J 4 bases; nucleotides not matched to a gene: 1. CDR3 bases: TGTGCCAGCAGTTACAGGGACAGCACTGAAGCTTTCTTT. Its protein is CASSYRDSTEAFF.

A single count supports this clone. V gene TRBV18 combines with J gene TRBJ1-2, with D unclear. V was clipped by 3 bases and J by 5 bases, with 16 bases between them. This CDR3 is 15 amino acids long. CDR1 KGHSH and CDR2 LQKENI come from the germline V gene. DNA for the CDR3: TGTGCCAGCTCACCGAGCAACACCGAAGGATATGGCTACACCTTC. This encodes CASSPSNTEGYGYTF.